These 32 T cell receptor beta chains were all obtained from the same sample, sequenced in a study of T-cell reconstitution after alpha-beta-depleted transplantation in children. It was with unique molecular identifiers that the TCRbeta library was prepared. TCRdb processed the PCR reads anew with MiXCR; each CDR3 protein has one entry. The table shows approximately 650,000 distinct CDR3 sequences, with approximately 14% occurring only once. The sample in question was PBMCs, obtained before TCRalphabeta/CD19-depleted stem cell transplant. Every receptor here comes from a girl between 2 and 10 years old with congenital amegakaryocytic thrombocytopenia, due to receive a stem cell transplant.

There are a few counts of this clonotype. The CDR3 spells CSAPREAALGGNIQYF. CDR3 nucleotide sequence: TGCAGTGCTCCCCGGGAGGCGGCACTGGGGGGAAACATTCAGTACTTC. This rearrangement joins TRBV20-1 to TRBJ2-4, with 7 positions matching TRBD2. The ends lost 5 bases at V and 6 bases at J; junction bases unmatched: 16. The CDR3 length is 16 residues. Germline V gene sequence: CDR1 DFQATT, CDR2 SNEGSKA (reference sequence).

In its sample, this clonotype was seen many times. The chain combines TRBV20-1 with TRBJ2-1; possible D gene TRBD1, 5 bases. The CDR3 is 17 residues long. The V end was cut by 0 bases, the J end by 8 bases, with 23 bases between. From germline, CDR1 is DFQATT and CDR2 SNEGSKA (reference sequence). CDR3 region: CSARDFGDSYGLHEQFF. The CDR3 DNA sequence: TGCAGTGCTAGAGATTTCGGAGACAGCTACGGGTTGCATGAGCAGTTCTTC.

This clonotype was picked up many times. This sequence joins TRBV5-1 and TRBJ2-2; D perhaps matches TRBD1 (6 bases). Trimming removed 9 bases at V and 2 bases at J, with 17 bases between. The CDR3 contains 15 residues. Germline-derived CDR1 and CDR2 are SGHRS and YFSETQ. For the CDR3, the DNA is TGCGCCACCAAACAGGGTTCCCTTAACACCGGGGAGCTGTTTTTT. It encodes CATKQGSLNTGELFF.

CDR3 in amino acids: CSAGDIAKNIQYF. DNA of the CDR3: TGCAGTGCCGGGGACATAGCCAAAAACATTCAGTACTTC. The chain is built from TRBV20-1 and TRBJ2-4; maybe TRBD1 (6 bases). This CDR3 spans 13 amino acids. Germline V gives CDR1 DFQATT, CDR2 SNEGSKA (reference sequence). The V end was cut by 6 bases, the J end by 0 bases, with 9 bases between.

This clonotype was recorded many times. The rearrangement uses TRBV20-1 and TRBJ2-1; D might be TRBD2 (6 bases). The germline CDR1 and CDR2 sequences are DFQATT and SNEGSKA (reference sequence). V was pared by 6 bases and J by 5 bases, with 14 bases between. The length of the CDR3 is 13 residues. CDR3 coding DNA: TGCAGTGCGGAGCTCGGGGGTAACAATGAGCAGTTCTTC. Translating it yields CSAELGGNNEQFF.

This clonotype was detected a few times. V usage is TRBV29-1 and J usage is TRBJ2-1; D remains ambiguous. CDR1 is SQVTM and CDR2 is ANQGSEA in the germline V gene. This CDR3 region has 14 residues. Trimming pared 4 bases from V and 3 bases from J, leaving 13 bases between. CDR3 in DNA: TGCAGCGTTGTCGGTCAGGTGGGCTACAATGAGCAGTTCTTC. This codes for CSVVGQVGYNEQFF.

A word on this clonotype: A much bigger clone sits one base away, suggesting this may be a read error. The rearrangement uses TRBV5-1 and TRBJ2-6; D may correspond to TRBD1 or TRBD2 (6 bases each). The CDR3 has 14 amino acids. The germline V gene has CDR1 SGHRS and CDR2 YFSETQ. The CDR3, as DNA: TGCGCCAGCAGCTTGGAATGGGGGGCCAACGCCCTGACTTTC. This codes for CASSLEWGANALTF.

This clonotype was seen more than once but under ten times. The chain recombines TRBV14 with TRBJ1-1, with D perhaps TRBD1 (6 bases). Germline V gene lookup returns CDR1 SGHDN and CDR2 FVKESK. V lost 1 base to trimming and J lost 1 base, with 16 bases between them. The CDR3 is made up of 17 amino acids. The CDR3 sequence: CASSQGLGGRGNTEAFF. CDR3 nucleotides: TGTGCCAGCAGCCAAGGATTAGGGGGGCGGGGGAACACTGAAGCTTTCTTT.

The V and J genes are TRBV4-1 and TRBJ2-7; D gene ambiguous. Germline V gives CDR1 MGHRA, CDR2 YSYEKL. The V and J ends lost 3 bases and 0 bases respectively, with 9 bases between them. The CDR3 runs 14 residues. The CDR3: CASSQESISYEQYF. The CDR3, as DNA: TGCGCCAGCAGCCAGGAATCGATCTCCTACGAGCAGTACTTC.

In its sample, this clonotype was seen many times. The chain is built from TRBV20-1 and TRBJ2-5; the match to TRBD2 covers 9 bases. The germline gives CDR1 DFQATT, CDR2 SNEGSKA (reference sequence). The V and J ends lost 6 bases and 6 bases, in that order; junction bases with no gene match: 8. This CDR3 is 13 amino acids long. The CDR3 DNA sequence: TGCAGTGCAAGCGGACTAGCGACAAAGACCCAGTACTTC. Translating gives CSASGLATKTQYF.

This chain uses TRBV5-1 with TRBJ2-1, with no clear D. CDR1 is SGHRS, CDR2 YFSETQ, per germline. This CDR3 region has 15 residues. Trimming cost V 0 bases and J 6 bases, with 13 bases left between them. The CDR3: CASSLVSSIANEQFF. The CDR3 nucleotides read TGCGCCAGCAGCTTGGTTAGCAGCATAGCCAATGAGCAGTTCTTC.

There are many counts of this clonotype. This sequence joins TRBV10-1 and TRBJ2-2; 7 bases agree with TRBD1. This CDR3 has 16 residues. From germline, CDR1 is WNHNN and CDR2 SYGVQD (reference sequence). The V segment lost 4 bases and the J segment 0 bases; nucleotides outside the gene matches: 5. The DNA for the CDR3 is TGCGCCAGCAGTGGGGACAGACCAACGAACACCGGGGAGCTGTTTTTT. It specifies CASSGDRPTNTGELFF.

For this clonotype: This may stem from a read error, because a much larger clone lies one nucleotide away. The missing conserved phenylalanine or tryptophan at the end of this CDR3 makes a read error likely. J is TRBJ1-1 and V is TRBV29-1, with no clear D. The V end was cut by 4 bases, the J end by 1 base, with 7 bases between. Germline assignment: CDR1 SQVTM and CDR2 ANQGSEA. The CDR3 is 12 amino acids. The CDR3 region is CSVATANTEAFS. The CDR3 DNA follows: TGCAGCGTTGCCACAGCGAACACTGAAGCTTTCTCT.

The V call is TRBV12-3 or TRBV12-4, the J call TRBJ2-3; no definite D call. This CDR3 spans 14 amino acids. V lost 6 bases and J lost 3, with 13 bases in between. The CDR3 DNA follows: TGTGCCAGCAGGTCCGACTGGGCTACAGATACGCAGTATTTT. Translation gives CASRSDWATDTQYF.

There are a few counts of this clonotype. The chain couples TRBV5-1 to TRBJ2-7; D not certain. The CDR3 sequence is 12 residues long. Trimming cost V 10 bases and J 6 bases, with 17 bases left between them. CDR1 is SGHRS and CDR2 is YFSETQ in the germline V gene. For the CDR3, the DNA is TGCGCCCCGATTCAACCCCGGCTCGAGCAGTACTTC. Its protein is CAPIQPRLEQYF.

This clonotype was detected many times. The chain couples TRBV20-1 to TRBJ2-5, with 8 bases matching TRBD1. V was clipped by 6 bases and J by 5 bases; unmatched bases: 14. Germline CDR1 reads DFQATT; CDR2 reads SNEGSKA (reference sequence). The CDR3 totals 15 residues. CDR3 sequence: CSAEGQENFLETQYF. CDR3 nucleotides: TGCAGTGCGGAGGGACAGGAAAATTTTCTGGAGACCCAGTACTTC.

Ten or more counts support this clonotype. The chain recombines TRBV6-5 with TRBJ2-7; D is undetermined. The V and J ends lost 2 bases and 3 bases respectively, with 5 bases between them. Germline-derived CDR1 and CDR2 are MNHEY and SVGAGI. The CDR3 is 12 amino acids. For the CDR3, the DNA is TGTGCCAGCAGTTACAATGACTACGAGCAGTACTTC. This translates into CASSYNDYEQYF.

Points on this clonotype: This may stem from a read error, because a much larger clone lies one nucleotide away. The chain recombines TRBV9 with TRBJ2-1; D gene uncertain. The CDR3 extends over 13 amino acids. The germline V gene encodes CDR1 SGDLS and CDR2 YYNGEE. Trimming took 0 bases from V and 8 from J, leaving 9 bases between them. This chain's CDR3 is CASSVGTNHEQFF. The CDR3 coding sequence is TGTGCCAGCAGCGTAGGTACCAACCATGAGCAGTTCTTC.

This clonotype was seen repeatedly, ten times or more. The chain employs TRBV12-3 or TRBV12-4 and TRBJ2-1; D is undetermined. The CDR3 has 11 amino acids. V was pared by 5 bases and J by 6 bases, with 5 bases between. CDR3 in amino acids: CASSPSNEQFF. The CDR3 region has the DNA TGTGCCAGCAGTCCCAGCAATGAGCAGTTCTTC.

There are a few counts of this clonotype. This chain uses TRBV29-1 with TRBJ2-3, with 9 bases lining up with TRBD2. Germline CDR1 SQVTM, CDR2 ANQGSEA. With 6 bases clipped from V and 1 base from J, the junction kept 5 bases outside the gene matches. The CDR3 consists of 14 residues. CDR3 sequence (DNA): TGCAGCGTCGCCGGACTAGCGCGCACAGATACGCAGTATTTT. It is translated as CSVAGLARTDTQYF.

This clonotype was counted ten times or more. This chain uses TRBV7-2 with TRBJ2-1; maybe TRBD2 (5 bases). V lost 7 bases and J lost 9, with 13 bases in between. CDR1 SGHTA and CDR2 FQGNSA come from the germline V gene. This CDR3 spans 12 amino acids. The CDR3 is CASTNLAFEQFF. The DNA for the CDR3 is TGTGCCAGCACAAACCTAGCATTTGAGCAGTTCTTC.

The rearrangement joins TRBV5-1 to TRBJ2-5; no reliable D call. Germline CDR1 SGHRS, CDR2 YFSETQ. This CDR3 region has 14 residues. With 1 base removed from V and 4 bases from J, the gap between germline ends came to 11 bases. This CDR3 is CASSLFSPRETQYF. CDR3 nucleotide sequence: TGCGCCAGCAGCTTGTTCTCCCCTAGAGAGACCCAGTACTTC.

This clonotype was counted only a few times. J is TRBJ2-3 and V is TRBV5-1; D is unclear. The CDR3 length is 14 residues. V gave up 2 bases and J gave up 5 bases, with 12 bases separating them. Germline assignment: CDR1 SGHRS and CDR2 YFSETQ. In DNA, the CDR3 is TGCGCCAGCAGCTTATCTAGATCCAAAGATACGCAGTATTTT. It translates to CASSLSRSKDTQYF.

This rearrangement joins TRBV7-9 to TRBJ2-5; 7 bases align to TRBD2. The V and J ends lost 6 bases and 3 bases, in that order; junction bases with no gene match: 7. The CDR3 spans 14 residues. CDR1 and CDR2 (germline): SEHNR, FQNEAQ (reference sequence). In nucleotides, the CDR3 is TGTGCCAGCAGTCGCGTTGCGGGAGAAGAGACCCAGTACTTC. Amino acid sequence: CASSRVAGEETQYF.

This clonotype was observed a handful of times. The rearrangement joins TRBV5-1 to TRBJ1-5; 7 bases are a match to TRBD1. There are 15 residues in the CDR3. CDR1 is SGHRS and CDR2 is YFSETQ in the germline V gene. V lost 2 bases, J lost 3 bases, and 5 bases stayed unmatched. CDR3 DNA: TGCGCCAGCAGCTTAATGGGACAGACCAATCAGCCCCAGCATTTT. It codes for CASSLMGQTNQPQHF.

The rearrangement joins TRBV4-1 to TRBJ1-5; tentative D call: TRBD1 (5 bases). Germline V CDR1 and CDR2: MGHRA, YSYEKL. CDR3 length: 13 residues. V shed 4 bases and J shed 7 bases, with 11 bases lying between them. CDR3 coding DNA: TGCGCCAGCAGCCCGCCGGAGGGGCAGCCCCAGCATTTT. Residues: CASSPPEGQPQHF.

This clonotype was counted many times. This sequence joins TRBV5-1 and TRBJ2-2; 9 bases are shared with TRBD1. V was pared by 1 base and J by 6 bases, with 13 bases of the junction left unmatched. The CDR3 consists of 18 residues. CDR1 and CDR2 (germline): SGHRS, YFSETQ. This CDR3 is CASSLRTGEVLGSGELFF. CDR3 in DNA: TGCGCCAGCAGCTTGCGGACAGGGGAGGTACTTGGCTCCGGGGAGCTGTTTTTT.

Only a few counts were recorded for this clonotype. The V and J genes are TRBV10-3 and TRBJ2-7; 9 bases line up with TRBD2. Germline CDR1 ENHRY, CDR2 SYGVKD. The CDR3 length is 16 residues. J lost 3 bases, V lost 0 bases, and 6 bases had no gene match. This CDR3 reads CAISESISGSLYEQYF. In nucleotides, the CDR3 is TGTGCCATCAGTGAGTCGATTAGCGGGAGTCTCTACGAGCAGTACTTC.

In this sample, this clonotype turned up many times. The rearrangement links TRBV9 to TRBJ1-3; D call uncertain. Germline loops: CDR1 SGDLS, CDR2 YYNGEE. Trimming took off 0 bases at V and 3 bases at J, with 10 bases between the two ends. The CDR3 contains 15 residues. The CDR3 coding sequence is TGTGCCAGCAGCGTAGAAGCCAAGATTGGAAACACCATATATTTT. Translated: CASSVEAKIGNTIYF.

The chain uses TRBV20-1 and TRBJ2-1; 14 nucleotides align to TRBD2. The CDR3 is made up of 19 amino acids. Germline V gene sequence: CDR1 DFQATT, CDR2 SNEGSKA (reference sequence). With 1 base clipped from V and 14 bases from J, the junction kept 22 bases outside the gene matches. CDR3 bases: TGCAGTGCTAGAGCAGTGGGGGGAAAGCCGGGACTAGCGGGAGAGGTTGAGTTCTTC. It codes for CSARAVGGKPGLAGEVEFF.

A single count supports this clonotype. The rearrangement links TRBV4-2 to TRBJ2-2; a possible D gene is TRBD2 (6 bases). The V end was cut by 4 bases, the J end by 5 bases, with 11 bases between. Germline V CDR1 and CDR2: LGHNA, YNFKEQ. The length of the CDR3 is 14 residues. CDR3 region: CASSPRAGTGELFF. Here the CDR3 DNA reads TGTGCCAGCAGCCCTCGGGCGGGGACCGGGGAGCTGTTTTTT.

There are a few counts of this clonotype. The V gene is TRBV20-1, the J gene TRBJ2-7; perhaps TRBD1 as D (5 bases). The length of the CDR3 is 11 residues. V shed 4 bases and J shed 4 bases, with 8 bases lying between them. The germline V gene has CDR1 DFQATT and CDR2 SNEGSKA (reference sequence). CDR3: CSAIQGYEQYF. The CDR3 DNA reads TGCAGTGCTATCCAGGGTTACGAGCAGTACTTC.